One sample yielded the 13 T cell receptor beta chains listed below, sequenced in a study of CD8+ T cells in alopecia areata. Extracted from the samples, RNA was reverse transcribed into cDNA to serve as the sequencing template. Assay used: immunoSEQ multiplex PCR; TCRdb lists only in-frame clones, some missing. The sample holds around 150,000 clones; 82% are singletons and the top ten take roughly 25%. Documented treatment: oral pan-JAK inhibitor, 5-10 mg twice daily. Source: CD8+ T cells sorted from blood, taken at week 4, from a patient treated with tofacitinib. The receptor set was obtained from a human donor with alopecia areata.

In DNA, the CDR3 is TGCGCCAGCAGCTACGACCGGGCGGGGGGGCCCAGGAACATTCAGTACTTC. It encodes CASSYDRAGGPRNIQYF. V gene TRBV4-1 combines with J gene TRBJ2-4, with TRBD2 identical over 9 bases. The CDR3 is made up of 17 amino acids. Germline values: CDR1 MGHRA, CDR2 YSYEKL. The trim removed 5 bases at V and 7 bases at J, leaving 15 bases unmatched.

This clone was picked up a small number of times. This sequence joins TRBV7-8 and TRBJ2-3, with a weak D call TRBD2 (7 bases). Trimming removed 3 bases at V and 4 bases at J, with 17 bases between. Germline V lookup: CDR1 SGHVS, CDR2 FQNEAQ. The CDR3 covers 16 residues. The CDR3 here is CASSFGGRGLADTQYF. CDR3 coding DNA: TGTGCCAGCAGCTTCGGGGGGCGGGGCCTCGCAGATACGCAGTATTTT. Full variable domain (remainder filled in from reference TRBV7-8 and TRBJ2-3): GAGVSQSPRYKVAKRGQDVALRCDPISGHVSLFWYQQALGQGPEFLTYFQNEAQLDKSGLPSDRFFAERPEGSVSTLKIQRTQQEDSAVYLCASSFGGRGLADTQYFGPGTRLTVL.

The gene calls are TRBV6-5 and TRBJ2-1, with TRBD1 matching over 7 bases. Germline V gene data show CDR1 as MNHEY and CDR2 as SVGAGI. The CDR3 contains 14 residues. The V segment lost 7 bases and the J segment 2 bases; nucleotides outside the gene matches: 5. The CDR3 nucleotides are TGTGCCAGCACCCAGGGACAGCCCTACAATGAGCAGTTCTTC. Encoded protein: CASTQGQPYNEQFF.

The V gene is TRBV14, the J gene TRBJ1-3; 7 bases match TRBD1. CDR3 length: 16 residues. V lost 0 bases, J lost 4 bases, and 6 bases stayed unmatched. Germline V gene sequence: CDR1 SGHDN, CDR2 FVKESK. The CDR3 sequence: CASSQEEGAPGNTIYF. The CDR3 coding sequence is TGTGCCAGCAGCCAAGAAGAGGGGGCGCCCGGAAACACCATATATTTT. Supplemented by reference TRBV14 and TRBJ1-3, the full variable domain reads EAGVTQFPSHSVIEKGQTVTLRCDPISGHDNLYWYRRVMGKEIKFLLHFVKESKQDESGMPNNRFLAERTGGTYSTLKVQPAELEDSGVYFCASSQEEGAPGNTIYFGEGSWLTVV.

This chain uses TRBV5-1 with TRBJ2-3; D ambiguous. Per the germline V gene, CDR1 is SGHRS and CDR2 is YFSETQ. The CDR3 is 14 residues long. Trimming shortened V by 0 bases and J by 6 bases, and 11 bases separated the two germline ends. CDR3 nucleotide sequence: TGCGCCAGCAGCTTGGCGGTGCACGCGGATACGCAGTATTTT. Translated, it gives CASSLAVHADTQYF.

V is TRBV27 and J is TRBJ1-5; 7 nucleotides match TRBD1. J lost 9 bases, V lost 3 bases, and 11 bases had no gene match. The CDR3 is 15 residues long. Germline V gene lookup returns CDR1 MNHEY and CDR2 SMNVEV (reference sequence). CDR3 sequence reads: CASSFSPQGTWPQHF. The CDR3 bases are TGTGCCAGCAGTTTCTCACCACAGGGGACGTGGCCCCAGCATTTT.

This clone came up once. The J gene is TRBJ2-5, the V gene TRBV5-1; D is unresolved. V gave up 1 base and J gave up 11 bases, with 15 bases separating them. The CDR3 is 13 residues long. Per germline, CDR1 SGHRS and CDR2 YFSETQ. The CDR3 region has the DNA TGCGCCAGCAGCTTGTACGGACCACCGAGGCAGTACTTC. Its protein is CASSLYGPPRQYF.

The rearrangement uses TRBV7-2 and TRBJ2-2; tentatively, D is TRBD1 or TRBD2 (5 bases each). This CDR3 has 15 amino acids. CDR1 and CDR2 from the germline V gene are SGHTA and FQGNSA. V lost 1 base to trimming and J lost 7 bases, with 13 bases between them. Here the CDR3 DNA reads TGTGCCAGCAGCTTAGAACGGGGCAGGAACGGGGAGCTGTTTTTT. It is translated as CASSLERGRNGELFF.

This chain connects TRBV5-1 to TRBJ1-1, with a weak D call TRBD1 (5 bases). This CDR3 comprises 17 residues. V was pared by 0 bases and J by 2 bases, with 17 bases between. Germline CDR1 SGHRS, CDR2 YFSETQ. The CDR3 sequence is CASSLAGGGIINTEAFF. For the CDR3, the DNA is TGCGCCAGCAGCTTGGCCGGCGGGGGGATTATTAACACTGAAGCTTTCTTT.

V is TRBV5-1 and J is TRBJ2-7; D perhaps matches TRBD1 (6 bases). The CDR3 runs to 12 residues. V was pared by 3 bases and J by 4 bases, with 8 bases between. Germline V lookup: CDR1 SGHRS, CDR2 YFSETQ. This CDR3 is CASSSDSYEQYF. Written as DNA, the CDR3 is TGCGCCAGCAGCTCGGACAGTTACGAGCAGTACTTC. Together with reference TRBV5-1 and TRBJ2-7, the CDR3 gives the full variable domain: KAGVTQTPRYLIKTRGQQVTLSCSPISGHRSVSWYQQTPGQGLQFLFEYFSETQRNKGNFPGRFSGRQFSNSRSEMNVSTLELGDSALYLCASSSDSYEQYFGPGTRLTVT.

The V and J genes are TRBV6-5 and TRBJ2-7, with D unresolved. This CDR3 comprises 11 residues. Germline V lookup: CDR1 MNHEY, CDR2 SVGAGI. The germline V and J ends were trimmed by 6 bases and 3 bases, with 6 bases remaining between them. This chain's CDR3 is CASRMGYEQYF. The CDR3 nucleotides are TGTGCCAGCAGAATGGGCTACGAGCAGTACTTC.

Details on this clone: At the DNA level, this CDR3 is encoded by other sequences in the same sample as well. The chain joins TRBV27 to TRBJ2-7, with a weak D call TRBD2 (6 bases). Germline V lookup: CDR1 MNHEY, CDR2 SMNVEV (reference sequence). The V gene lost 2 bases and the J gene lost 4 bases, with 9 bases spanning the gap. This CDR3 is 13 amino acids long. The CDR3 here is CASSLGGGYEQYF. The CDR3 DNA reads as TGTGCCAGCAGTTTAGGCGGAGGGTACGAGCAGTACTTC.

The V and J genes are TRBV27 and TRBJ2-7; the D gene could be TRBD1 or TRBD2 (5 bases each). Germline-derived CDR1 and CDR2 are MNHEY and SMNVEV (reference sequence). This CDR3 is built from 15 residues. V dropped 5 bases and J dropped 0 bases, with 14 bases sitting between them. Here the CDR3 DNA reads TGTGCCAGCAGTCAAAAACCGGGACCCTCCTACGAGCAGTACTTC. It translates to CASSQKPGPSYEQYF.